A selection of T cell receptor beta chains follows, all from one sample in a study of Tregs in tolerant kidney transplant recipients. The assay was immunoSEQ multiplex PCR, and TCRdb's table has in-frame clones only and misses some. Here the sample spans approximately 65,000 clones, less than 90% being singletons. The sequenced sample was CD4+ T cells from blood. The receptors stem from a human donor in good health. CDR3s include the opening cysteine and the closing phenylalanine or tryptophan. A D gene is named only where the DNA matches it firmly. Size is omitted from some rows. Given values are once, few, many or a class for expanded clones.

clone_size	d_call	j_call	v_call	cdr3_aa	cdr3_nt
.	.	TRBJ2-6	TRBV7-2	CASSLGSAGANVLTF	TGTGCCAGCAGCTTAGGGAGTGCTGGGGCCAACGTCCTGACTTTC
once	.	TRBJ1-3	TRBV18	CASSPARGASGNTIYF	TGTGCCAGCTCACCCGCACGGGGGGCGTCTGGAAACACCATATATTTT
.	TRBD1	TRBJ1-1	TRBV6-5	CASTSGTATEAFF	TGTGCCAGCACCTCGGGGACAGCGACTGAAGCTTTCTTT
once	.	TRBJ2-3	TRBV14	CASSPGIRAARGADTQYF	TGTGCCAGCAGCCCGGGAATTCGGGCGGCCAGGGGAGCCGATACGCAGTATTTT
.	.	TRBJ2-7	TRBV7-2	CASSFGFDEQYF	TGTGCCAGCAGCTTTGGCTTCGACGAGCAGTACTTC
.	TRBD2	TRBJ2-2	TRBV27	CASSLVGLAGDSGELFF	TGTGCCAGCAGTTTGGTAGGACTAGCGGGAGATTCGGGGGAGCTGTTTTTT
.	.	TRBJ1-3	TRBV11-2	CASSLAGLSGNTIYF	TGTGCCAGCAGCTTGGCCGGGTTATCTGGAAACACCATATATTTT
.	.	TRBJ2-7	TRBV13	CASSTYEQYF	TGTGCCAGCAGCACCTACGAGCAGTACTTC
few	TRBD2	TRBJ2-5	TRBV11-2	CASSLDGERGAARETQYF	TGTGCCAGCAGCTTAGACGGGGAGCGGGGGGCTGCCCGGGAGACCCAGTACTTC
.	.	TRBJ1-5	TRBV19	CASSFSSNQPQHF	TGTGCCAGTAGTTTTAGTAGCAATCAGCCCCAGCATTTT
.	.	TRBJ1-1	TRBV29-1	CSVEDGRDTEAFF	TGCAGCGTTGAAGATGGCAGGGACACTGAAGCTTTCTTT
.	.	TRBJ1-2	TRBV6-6	CASTTAGLYGYTF	TGTGCCAGCACCACCGCGGGCCTCTATGGCTACACCTTC
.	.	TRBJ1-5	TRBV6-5	CASRKGRQGNQPQHF	TGTGCCAGCAGAAAAGGACGACAGGGCAATCAGCCCCAGCATTTT
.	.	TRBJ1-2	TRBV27	CASSLYASNYGYTF	TGTGCCAGCAGTTTATACGCCAGTAACTATGGCTACACCTTC
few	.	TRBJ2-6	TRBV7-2	CASSLDSTGANVLTF	TGTGCCAGCAGCTTAGACAGTACTGGGGCCAACGTCCTGACTTTC
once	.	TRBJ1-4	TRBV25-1	CASRKGWNEKLFF	TGTGCCAGCAGGAAAGGATGGAATGAAAAACTGTTTTTT
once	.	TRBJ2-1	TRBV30	CAWSPQGEQFF	TGTGCCTGGAGTCCTCAGGGTGAGCAGTTCTTC
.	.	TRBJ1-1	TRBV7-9	CASSTEGITEAFF	TGTGCCAGCAGCACAGAGGGGATCACTGAAGCTTTCTTT
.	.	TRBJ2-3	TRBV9	CASSGDPGDTQYF	TGTGCCAGCAGCGGAGATCCTGGGGATACGCAGTATTTT
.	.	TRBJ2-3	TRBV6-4	CASTRIGGCGTDTQYF	TGTGCCAGCACCAGAATCGGGGGTTGCGGCACAGATACGCAGTATTTT
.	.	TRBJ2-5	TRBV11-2	CASSPLRGGQETQYF	TGTGCCAGCAGCCCGCTTAGGGGAGGACAAGAGACCCAGTACTTC
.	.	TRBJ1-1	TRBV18	CASSPNQDTEAFF	TGTGCCAGCTCACCTAACCAGGACACTGAAGCTTTCTTT
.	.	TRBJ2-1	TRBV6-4	CASSAVEGKGEQFF	TGTGCCAGCAGTGCAGTGGAGGGGAAGGGTGAGCAGTTCTTC
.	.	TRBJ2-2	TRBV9	CASSVGQINTGELFF	TGTGCCAGCAGCGTTGGACAGATTAACACCGGGGAGCTGTTTTTT
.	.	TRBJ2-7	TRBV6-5	CASSNLYEQYF	TGTGCCAGCAGTAACCTCTACGAGCAGTACTTC
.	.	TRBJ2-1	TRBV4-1	CASSRISGTDFNEQFF	TGCGCCAGCAGCCGGATCTCGGGAACGGACTTTAATGAGCAGTTCTTC
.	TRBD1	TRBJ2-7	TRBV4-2	CASSKGGQALREQYF	TGTGCCAGCAGCAAGGGGGGACAGGCCCTACGGGAGCAGTACTTC
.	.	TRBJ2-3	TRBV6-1	CASSGQAGAGTDTQYF	TGTGCCAGCAGTGGACAGGCGGGAGCTGGCACAGATACGCAGTATTTT
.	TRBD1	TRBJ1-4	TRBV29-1	CSVARGANEKLFF	TGCAGCGTTGCCAGGGGGGCTAATGAAAAACTGTTTTTT
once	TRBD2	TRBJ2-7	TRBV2	CASSEGLAGSYEQYF	TGTGCCAGCAGTGAAGGGCTAGCGGGGTCCTACGAGCAGTACTTC
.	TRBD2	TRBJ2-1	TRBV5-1	CASSFAMTSGGASNEQFF	TGCGCCAGCAGCTTTGCAATGACTAGCGGGGGGGCCTCCAATGAGCAGTTCTTC
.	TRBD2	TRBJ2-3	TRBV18	CASSPPPGGAADTQYF	TGTGCCAGCTCACCACCGCCCGGGGGGGCTGCAGATACGCAGTATTTT
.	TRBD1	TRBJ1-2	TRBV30	CAWSKQGEGYTF	TGTGCCTGGAGTAAACAGGGGGAGGGCTACACCTTC
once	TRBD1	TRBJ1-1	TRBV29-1	CSVNTGGTEAFF	TGCAGCGTAAATACAGGGGGCACTGAAGCTTTCTTT
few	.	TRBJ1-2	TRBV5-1	CASSEMPPGSGYTF	TGCGCCAGCAGCGAGATGCCGCCGGGGAGTGGCTACACCTTC
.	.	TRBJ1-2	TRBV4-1	CASSSGSSYGGYGYTF	TGCGCCAGCAGCTCTGGGTCATCATACGGAGGGTATGGCTACACCTTC